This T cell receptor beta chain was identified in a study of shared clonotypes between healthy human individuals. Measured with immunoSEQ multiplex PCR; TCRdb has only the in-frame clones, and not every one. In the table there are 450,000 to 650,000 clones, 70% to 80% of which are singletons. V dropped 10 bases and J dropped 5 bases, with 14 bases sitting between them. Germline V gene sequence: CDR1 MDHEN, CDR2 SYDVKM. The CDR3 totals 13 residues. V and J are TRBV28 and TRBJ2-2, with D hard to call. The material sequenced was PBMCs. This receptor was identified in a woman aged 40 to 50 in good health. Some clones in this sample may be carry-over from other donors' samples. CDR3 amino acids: CATNVALTGELFF. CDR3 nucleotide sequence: TGTGCCACCAATGTCGCTTTAACCGGGGAGCTGTTTTTT.